These T cell receptor beta chains were read from a single sample in a study of blood T cell repertoires in COVID-19. This table comes from immunoSEQ multiplex PCR, and its TCRdb copy is limited to in-frame clones, with some not included. The sample records about 140,000 clones, roughly 82% being singletons. Sequencing was performed on peripheral blood. Receptors originate from a man aged 55 to 69 with active or convalescent COVID-19. Each CDR3 is given with its conserved first and last residue. The D gene is left open where the match is weak. Not every row has a clone size; where given, it reads once, few, many or a size class.

15	TRBV7-7	TRBJ2-5	TRBD1	-	TGTGCTAGCAGCTTAGAAGGAGGACAGGGGGAGACCCAGTACTTC	CASSLEGGQGETQYF
12	TRBV18	TRBJ2-5	-	-	TGTGCCAGCTCGGTACTTCAAGAGACCCAGTACTTC	CASSVLQETQYF
14	TRBV29-1	TRBJ1-2	TRBD1	-	TGCAGCGTTAACACAGGGGCAAGTAACTATGGCTACACCTTC	CSVNTGASNYGYTF
17	TRBV25-1	TRBJ2-7	-	-	TGTGCCAGCAGTCAAACCTCCTCAGGGGTCGCGCGCTACGAGCAGTACTTC	CASSQTSSGVARYEQYF
14	TRBV10-3	TRBJ1-1	-	-	TGTGCCATCAGTGGCCCCCGGAGTCGGACTGAAGCTTTCTTT	CAISGPRSRTEAFF
17	TRBV5-1	TRBJ2-2	TRBD2	-	TGCGCCAGCAGGGGACTAGCGGGAGGTATCAGTTCCGGGGAGCTGTTTTTT	CASRGLAGGISSGELFF
15	TRBV13	TRBJ2-5	TRBD2	-	TGTGCCAGCAGCTTGAGTAGCGGGGGTGGGGAGACCCAGTACTTC	CASSLSSGGGETQYF
12	TRBV9	TRBJ1-1	-	-	TGTGCCAGCAGCGTAGATGGCAGTGAAGCTTTCTTT	CASSVDGSEAFF
14	TRBV7-8	TRBJ1-2	-	-	TGTGCCAGCAGCCGGGGGGGAGCTGACTATGGCTACACCTTC	CASSRGGADYGYTF
16	TRBV2	TRBJ2-5	-	-	TGTGCCAGCAGTGAAGAAAACCTAGTACTAGTAGGGACCCAGTACTTC	CASSEENLVLVGTQYF
14	TRBV4-3	TRBJ1-5	TRBD1	-	TGCGCCAGCAGCCTTTACAGGGGAAATCAGCCCCAGCATTTT	CASSLYRGNQPQHF
12	TRBV11-3	TRBJ2-3	-	-	TGTGCCAGCAGCACGCAGATCGATAAGCAGTATTTT	CASSTQIDKQYF
16	TRBV7-9	TRBJ1-4	-	-	TGTGCCAGCAGCTCTAAGCTTTCTGCAACTAATGAAAAACTGTTTTTT	CASSSKLSATNEKLFF
16	TRBV2	TRBJ1-5	TRBD1	few	TGTGCCAGCAGTGAAAGGGGGACAGGGGGCGGTCAGCCCCAGCATTTT	CASSERGTGGGQPQHF
13	TRBV6-5	TRBJ1-5	-	-	TGTGCCAGCCGAGGAGGGGGCAATCAGCCCCAGCATTTT	CASRGGGNQPQHF
16	TRBV13	TRBJ1-6	TRBD1	-	TGTGCCAGCAGATTAACAGGGGGCTCCTATAATTCACCCCTCCACTTT	CASRLTGGSYNSPLHF